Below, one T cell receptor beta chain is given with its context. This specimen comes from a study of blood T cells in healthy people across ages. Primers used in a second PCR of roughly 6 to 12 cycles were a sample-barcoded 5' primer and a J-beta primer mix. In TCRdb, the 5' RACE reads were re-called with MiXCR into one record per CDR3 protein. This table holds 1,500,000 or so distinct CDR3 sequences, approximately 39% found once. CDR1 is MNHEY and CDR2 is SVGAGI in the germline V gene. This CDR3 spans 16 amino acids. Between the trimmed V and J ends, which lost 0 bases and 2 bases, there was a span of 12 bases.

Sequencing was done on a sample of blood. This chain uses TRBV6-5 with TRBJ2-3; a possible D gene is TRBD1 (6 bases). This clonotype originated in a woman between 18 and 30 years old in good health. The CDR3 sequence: CASSYSQRGHTDTQYF. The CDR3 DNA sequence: TGTGCCAGCAGTTACTCGCAAAGGGGACACACAGATACGCAGTATTTT.